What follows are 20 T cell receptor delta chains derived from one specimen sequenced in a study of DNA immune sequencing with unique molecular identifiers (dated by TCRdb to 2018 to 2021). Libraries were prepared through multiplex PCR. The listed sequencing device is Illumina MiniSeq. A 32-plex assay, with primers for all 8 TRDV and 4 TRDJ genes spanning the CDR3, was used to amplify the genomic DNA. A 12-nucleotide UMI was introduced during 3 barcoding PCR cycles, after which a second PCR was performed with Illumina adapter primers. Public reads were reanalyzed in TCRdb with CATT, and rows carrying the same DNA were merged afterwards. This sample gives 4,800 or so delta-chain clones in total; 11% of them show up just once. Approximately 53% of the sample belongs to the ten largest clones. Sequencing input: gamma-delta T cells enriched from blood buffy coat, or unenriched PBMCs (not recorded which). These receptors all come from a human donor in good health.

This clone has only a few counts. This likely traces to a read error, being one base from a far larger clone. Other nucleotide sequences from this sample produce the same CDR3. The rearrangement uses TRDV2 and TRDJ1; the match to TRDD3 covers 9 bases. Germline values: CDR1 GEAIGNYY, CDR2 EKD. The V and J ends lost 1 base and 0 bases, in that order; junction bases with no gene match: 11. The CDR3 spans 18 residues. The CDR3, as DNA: TGTGCCTGTGACACGTTACTGGGGGACACGCGAGACACCGATAAACTCATCTTT. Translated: CACDTLLGDTRDTDKLIF.

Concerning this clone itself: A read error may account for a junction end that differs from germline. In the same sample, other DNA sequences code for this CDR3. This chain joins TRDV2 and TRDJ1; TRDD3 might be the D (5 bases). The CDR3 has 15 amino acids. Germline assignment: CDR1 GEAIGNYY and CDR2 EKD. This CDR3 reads CACDTVGPHTDKLIF. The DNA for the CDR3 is TGTGCCTGCGACACCGTGGGGCCCCACACCGATAAACTCATCTTT.

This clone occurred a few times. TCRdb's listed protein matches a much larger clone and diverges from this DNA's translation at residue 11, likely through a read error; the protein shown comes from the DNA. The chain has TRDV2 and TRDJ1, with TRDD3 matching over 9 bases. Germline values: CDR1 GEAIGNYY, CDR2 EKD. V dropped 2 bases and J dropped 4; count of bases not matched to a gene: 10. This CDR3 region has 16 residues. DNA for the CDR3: TGTGCCTGTGACAAACTGGGGGACCTGTACAACGATAAACTCATCTTT. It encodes CACDKLGDLYNDKLIF.

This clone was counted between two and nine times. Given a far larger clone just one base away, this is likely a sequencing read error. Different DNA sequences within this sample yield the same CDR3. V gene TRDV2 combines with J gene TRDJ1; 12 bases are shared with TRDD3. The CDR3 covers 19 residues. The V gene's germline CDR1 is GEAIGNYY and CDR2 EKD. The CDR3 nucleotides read TGTGCCTGTGACAGGATCCTCTCTGGGGGATACGCGGAAACCGATAAGCTCATCTTT. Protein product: CACDRILSGGYAETDKLIF.

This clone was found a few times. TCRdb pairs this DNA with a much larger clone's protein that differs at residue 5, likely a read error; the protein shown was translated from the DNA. The CDR3 reads CACDNVERGYAVLTAQLFF. The CDR3 region has the DNA TGTGCCTGTGACAACGTTGAGAGGGGATACGCGGTTTTGACAGCACAACTCTTCTTT. The chain combines TRDV2 with TRDJ2, with 9 nucleotides matching TRDD3. The junction had 13 bases not matched to a gene; V was cut back by 2 bases and J by 1 base. Germline-derived CDR1 and CDR2 are GEAIGNYY and EKD. This CDR3 has 19 amino acids.

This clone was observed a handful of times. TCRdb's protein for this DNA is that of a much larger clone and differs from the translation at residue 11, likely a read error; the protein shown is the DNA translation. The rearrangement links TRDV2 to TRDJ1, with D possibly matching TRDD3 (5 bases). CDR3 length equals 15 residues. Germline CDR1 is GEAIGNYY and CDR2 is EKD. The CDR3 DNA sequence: TGTGCCTGTGACACCGTCGGGGGTCGCACCTATAAACTCATCTTT. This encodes CACDTVGGRTYKLIF.

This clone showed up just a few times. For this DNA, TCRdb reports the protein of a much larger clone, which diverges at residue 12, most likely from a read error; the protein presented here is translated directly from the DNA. The CDR3 DNA reads as TGTGCCTGTGACCTACTGGGGGATATTATGTCCAATAAACTCATCTTT. Translation: CACDLLGDIMSNKLIF. The chain has TRDV2 and TRDJ1; 11 bases align to TRDD3. This CDR3 spans 16 amino acids. CDR1 and CDR2 from the germline V gene are GEAIGNYY and EKD. The V segment lost 3 bases and the J segment 6 bases; nucleotides outside the gene matches: 11.

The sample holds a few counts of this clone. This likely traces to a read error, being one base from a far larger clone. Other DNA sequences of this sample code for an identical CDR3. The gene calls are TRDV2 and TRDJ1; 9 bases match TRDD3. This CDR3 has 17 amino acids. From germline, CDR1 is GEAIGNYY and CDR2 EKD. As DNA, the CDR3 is TGTGCGTGTGACACTCTGGGGGATGGAAAGTACACCGATAAACTCATCTTT. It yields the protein CACDTLGDGKYTDKLIF.

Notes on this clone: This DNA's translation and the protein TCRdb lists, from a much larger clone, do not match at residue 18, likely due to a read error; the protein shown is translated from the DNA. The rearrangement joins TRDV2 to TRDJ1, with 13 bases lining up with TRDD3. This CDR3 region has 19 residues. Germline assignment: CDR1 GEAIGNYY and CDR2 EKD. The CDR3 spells CACEIGLNWGIRAGWKLTF. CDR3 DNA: TGTGCCTGTGAAATAGGCCTAAACTGGGGGATACGGGCCGGGTGGAAACTCACCTTT.

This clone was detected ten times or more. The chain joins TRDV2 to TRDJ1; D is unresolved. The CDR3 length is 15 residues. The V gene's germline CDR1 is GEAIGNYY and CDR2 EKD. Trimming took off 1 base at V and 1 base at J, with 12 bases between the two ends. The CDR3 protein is CACDTRRGPTDKLIF. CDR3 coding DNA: TGTGCCTGTGACACACGTAGGGGCCCCACCGATAAACTCATCTTT.

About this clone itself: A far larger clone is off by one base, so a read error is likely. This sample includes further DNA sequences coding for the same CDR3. The CDR3, as DNA: TGTGCCTGTGACAAAGTGGGGGACACGGATAAACTCATCTTT. Translated, it gives CACDKVGDTDKLIF. The chain recombines TRDV2 with TRDJ1, with 7 positions matching TRDD3. The CDR3 has 14 amino acids. Germline V gene data show CDR1 as GEAIGNYY and CDR2 as EKD.

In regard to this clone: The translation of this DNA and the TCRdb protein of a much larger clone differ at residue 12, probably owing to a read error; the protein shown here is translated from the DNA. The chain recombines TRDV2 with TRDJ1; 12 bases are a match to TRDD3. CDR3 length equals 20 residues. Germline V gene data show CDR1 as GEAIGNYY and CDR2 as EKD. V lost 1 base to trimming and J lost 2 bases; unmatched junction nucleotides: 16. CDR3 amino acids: CACDTLGTGGYTRSTDKLIF. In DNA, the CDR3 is TGTGCCTGTGACACGTTGGGTACTGGGGGATACACGAGGTCAACCGATAAACTCATCTTT.

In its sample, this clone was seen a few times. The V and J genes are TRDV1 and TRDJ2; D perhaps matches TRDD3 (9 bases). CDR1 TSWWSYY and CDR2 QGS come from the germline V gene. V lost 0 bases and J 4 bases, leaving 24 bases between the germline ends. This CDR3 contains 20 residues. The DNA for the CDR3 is TGTGCTCTTGGGGAACTCAGCTTCCTACGTGGGGGATATACGACAGCACAACTCTTCTTT. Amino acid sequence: CALGELSFLRGGYTTAQLFF.

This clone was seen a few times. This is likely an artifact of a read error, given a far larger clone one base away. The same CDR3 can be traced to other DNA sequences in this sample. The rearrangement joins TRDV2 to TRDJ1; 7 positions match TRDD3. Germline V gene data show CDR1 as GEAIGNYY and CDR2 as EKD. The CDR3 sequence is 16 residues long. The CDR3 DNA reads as TGTGCCTGTGACCCCCTGGGGGTTACAAACACCGATAAACTTATCTTT. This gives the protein CACDPLGVTNTDKLIF.

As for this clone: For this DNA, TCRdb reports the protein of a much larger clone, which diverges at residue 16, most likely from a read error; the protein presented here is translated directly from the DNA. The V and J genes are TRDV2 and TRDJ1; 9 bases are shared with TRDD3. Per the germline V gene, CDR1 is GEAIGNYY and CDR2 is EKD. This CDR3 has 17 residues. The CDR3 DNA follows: TGTGCCTGTGACACCCTTACTGGGGGACCCTACACCGATAAACTCACCTTT. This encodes CACDTLTGGPYTDKLTF.

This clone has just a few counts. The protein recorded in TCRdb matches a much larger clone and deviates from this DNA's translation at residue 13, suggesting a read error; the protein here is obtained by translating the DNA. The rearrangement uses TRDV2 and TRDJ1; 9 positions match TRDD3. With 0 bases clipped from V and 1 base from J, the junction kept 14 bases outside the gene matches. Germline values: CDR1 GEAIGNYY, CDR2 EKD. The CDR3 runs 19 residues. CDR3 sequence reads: CACDTLSLLGEEFTDKLIF. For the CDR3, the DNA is TGTGCCTGTGACACCTTGTCTTTACTGGGGGAAGAGTTCACCGATAAACTCATCTTT.

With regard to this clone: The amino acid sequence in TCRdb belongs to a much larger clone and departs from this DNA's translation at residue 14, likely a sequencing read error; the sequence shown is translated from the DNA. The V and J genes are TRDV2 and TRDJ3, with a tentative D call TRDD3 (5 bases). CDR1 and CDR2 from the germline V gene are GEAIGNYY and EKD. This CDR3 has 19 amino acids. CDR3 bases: TGTGCCTGTGACGCCACCTCCAGTTCCAACTCCTGGGACAACCGACAGATGTTTTTC. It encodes CACDATSSSNSWDNRQMFF.

The CDR3 region has the DNA TGTGCCTTTAAGGGAACGGCTGGGGGATACGACGATAAACTCATCTTT. This encodes CAFKGTAGGYDDKLIF. This chain connects TRDV3 to TRDJ1, with TRDD3 matching 12 bases. Germline V gene data show CDR1 as TVYSNPD and CDR2 as GDNSRS (reference sequence). There are 16 residues in the CDR3. The trim removed 1 base at V and 4 bases at J, leaving 10 bases unmatched. The full variable domain, its missing parts supplied by reference TRDV3 and TRDJ1, is CDKVTQSSPDQTVASGSEVVLLCTYDTVYSNPDLFWYRIRPDYSFQFVFYGDNSRSEGADFTQGRFSVKHILTQKAFHLVISPVRTEDSATYYCAFKGTAGGYDDKLIFGKGTRVTVEP.

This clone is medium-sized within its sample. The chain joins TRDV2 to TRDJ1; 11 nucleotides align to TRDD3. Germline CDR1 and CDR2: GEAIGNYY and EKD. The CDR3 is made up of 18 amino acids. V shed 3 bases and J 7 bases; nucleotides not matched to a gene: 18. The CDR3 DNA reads TGTGCCTGTGACCCCGTCGGGACGGCTGGGGGATACCGGGGTAAACTCATCTTT. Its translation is CACDPVGTAGGYRGKLIF.

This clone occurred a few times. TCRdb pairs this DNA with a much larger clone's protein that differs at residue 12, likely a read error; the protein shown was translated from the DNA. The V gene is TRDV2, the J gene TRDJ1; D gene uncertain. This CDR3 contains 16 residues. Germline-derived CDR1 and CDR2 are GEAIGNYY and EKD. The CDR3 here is CACDPSDRKYTNKLIF. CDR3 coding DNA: TGTGCCTGTGACCCGTCCGATCGGAAGTACACCAATAAACTCATCTTT.